This TCR beta chain was captured in a study of T cells in Graves' hyperthyroidism and ophthalmopathy. Study-wide results and caveats: Ophthalmopathy and stable hyperthyroidism were told apart by a 13 V-J model.

Germline-derived CDR1 and CDR2 are LNHDA and SQIVND (reference sequence). The CDR3 sequence is 13 residues long. V lost 0 bases and J lost 5, with 7 bases in between. The sample holds many counts of this clonotype. As yet, its antigen is unknown. The source material, RNA transcripts, was used to amplify TCR beta CDR3 regions. TCR CDR3 regions were first amplified by RT-PCR with HTBI primers. TCRdb used MiXCR to reprocess the multiplex PCR reads, holding one entry per CDR3 protein. The sample records over 200,000 distinct CDR3 sequences, roughly 15% being singletons. The V call is TRBV19, the J call TRBJ1-1; no clear D. The TCR originated in a woman between 40 and 50 years old with Graves' hyperthyroidism that later progressed to Graves' ophthalmopathy. The sequencing input was blood. This chain's CDR3 is CASSIEGGTEAFF. The CDR3 DNA follows: TGTGCCAGTAGTATAGAAGGCGGGACTGAAGCTTTCTTT.